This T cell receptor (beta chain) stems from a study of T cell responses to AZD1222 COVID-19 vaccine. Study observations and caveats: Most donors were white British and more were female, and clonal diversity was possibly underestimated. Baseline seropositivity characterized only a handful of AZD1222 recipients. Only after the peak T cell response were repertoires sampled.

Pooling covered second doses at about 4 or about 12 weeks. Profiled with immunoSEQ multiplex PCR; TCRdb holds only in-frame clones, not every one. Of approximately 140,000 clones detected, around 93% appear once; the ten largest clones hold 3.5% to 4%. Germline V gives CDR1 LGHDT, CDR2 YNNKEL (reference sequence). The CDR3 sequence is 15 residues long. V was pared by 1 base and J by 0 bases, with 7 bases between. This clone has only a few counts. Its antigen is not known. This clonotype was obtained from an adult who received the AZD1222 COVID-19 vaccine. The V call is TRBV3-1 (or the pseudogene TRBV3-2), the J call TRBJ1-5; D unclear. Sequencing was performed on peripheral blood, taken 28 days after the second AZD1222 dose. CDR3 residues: CASSQVPNSNQPQHF. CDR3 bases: TGTGCCAGCAGCCAAGTCCCGAATAGCAATCAGCCCCAGCATTTT.